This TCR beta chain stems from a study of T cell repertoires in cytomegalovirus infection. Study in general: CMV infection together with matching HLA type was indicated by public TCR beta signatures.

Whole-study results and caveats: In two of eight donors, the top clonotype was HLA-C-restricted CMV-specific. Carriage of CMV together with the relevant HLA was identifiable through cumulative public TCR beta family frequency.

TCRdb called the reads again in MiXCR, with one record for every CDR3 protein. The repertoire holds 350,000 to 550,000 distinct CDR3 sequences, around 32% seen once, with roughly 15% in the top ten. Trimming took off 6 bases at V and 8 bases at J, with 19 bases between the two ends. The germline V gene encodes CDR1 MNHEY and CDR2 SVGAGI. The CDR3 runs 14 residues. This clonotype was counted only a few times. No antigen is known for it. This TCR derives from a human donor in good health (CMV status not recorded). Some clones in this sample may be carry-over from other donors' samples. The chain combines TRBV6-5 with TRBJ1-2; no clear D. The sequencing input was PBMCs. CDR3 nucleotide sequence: TGTGCCAGCAGCCTACAGAAATTCGTTCTAGGCTACACCTTC. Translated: CASSLQKFVLGYTF.